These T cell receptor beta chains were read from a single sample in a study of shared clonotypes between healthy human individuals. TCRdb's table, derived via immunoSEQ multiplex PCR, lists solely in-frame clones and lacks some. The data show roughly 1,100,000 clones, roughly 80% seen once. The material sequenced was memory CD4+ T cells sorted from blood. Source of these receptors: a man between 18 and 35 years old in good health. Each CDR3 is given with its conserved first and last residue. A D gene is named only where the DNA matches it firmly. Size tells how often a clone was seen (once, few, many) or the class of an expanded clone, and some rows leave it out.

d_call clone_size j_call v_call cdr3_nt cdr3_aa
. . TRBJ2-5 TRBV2 TGTGCCAGCAGTGAGTTGGGGAACAGGAGGTACTTC CASSELGNRRYF
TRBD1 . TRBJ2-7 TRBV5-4 TGTGCCAGCAGCTTGCCGGGACAGGGGGCCCACGAGCAGTACTTC CASSLPGQGAHEQYF
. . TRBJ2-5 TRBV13 TGTGCCAGCAGCTTAGGGCTAGCGCTTGGGACTCAAGAGACCCAGTACTTC CASSLGLALGTQETQYF
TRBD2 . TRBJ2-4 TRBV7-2 TGTGCCAGCAGCTTACTAGCGGGAGGGGTCAAAAACATTCAGTACTTC CASSLLAGGVKNIQYF
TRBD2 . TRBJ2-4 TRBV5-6 TGTGCCAGCAGCCAGCTAGCGGGGGGGCTGGCCAAAAACATTCAGTACTTC CASSQLAGGLAKNIQYF
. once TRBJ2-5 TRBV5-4 TGTGCCAGCAGCTTGGCGGGGAAAGAGACCCAGTACTTC CASSLAGKETQYF
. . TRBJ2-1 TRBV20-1 TGCAGTGCCGCCCCCTCTTTTCAGTTCTTC CSAAPSFQFF
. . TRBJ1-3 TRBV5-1 TGCGCCAGCACCAATACTGGAGGAAACACCATATATTTT CASTNTGGNTIYF
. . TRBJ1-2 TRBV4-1 TGCGCCAGCAGCCAAGGAGAGGCGGGAACCTATGGCTACACCTTC CASSQGEAGTYGYTF
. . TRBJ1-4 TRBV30 TGTGCCTGGAGCTTATCGGGGGGCGCTAATGAAAAACTGTTTTTT CAWSLSGGANEKLFF
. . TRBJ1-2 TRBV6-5 TGTGCCAGCCGAGTCGGGGGCACTAACTATGGCTACACCTTC CASRVGGTNYGYTF
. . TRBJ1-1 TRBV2 TGTGCCAGCAACAGGGAAGCTGCAGTTGAAGCTTTCTTT CASNREAAVEAFF
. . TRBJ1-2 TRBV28 TGTGCCAGCAGTTCTGGAGAGGGGCGCTCTATAGGTTACACCTTC CASSSGEGRSIGYTF
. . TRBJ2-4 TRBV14 TGTGCCAGCAGCCAAGACGGCAGGCTAAACATTCAGTACTTC CASSQDGRLNIQYF
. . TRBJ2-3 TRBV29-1 TGCAGCGTGCGGACAGATAGCACAGATACGCAGTATTTT CSVRTDSTDTQYF
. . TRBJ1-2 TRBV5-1 TGCGCCAGCAGCTTGTTCGCAGGGAACAACTATGGCTACACCTTC CASSLFAGNNYGYTF
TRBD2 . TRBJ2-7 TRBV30 TGTGCCTGGAGTGACTGGGTTAGCGGGGGCCCACCCTACGAGCAGTACTTC CAWSDWVSGGPPYEQYF
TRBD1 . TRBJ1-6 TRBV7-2 TGTGCCAGCAGAGCAGACAGGGCGGGCAATTCACCCCTCCACTTT CASRADRAGNSPLHF